This T cell receptor (beta chain) was observed in a study of T cell responses to AZD1222 COVID-19 vaccine (dated by TCRdb to the early 2020s). Context from the whole study: AZD1222 recipients whose second dose came at about 4 weeks and those whose second dose came at about 12 weeks were combined into one group, since spike-specific TCR depth and breadth did not differ between the two schedules. TCR sequencing was performed for roughly 250 trial participants, of whom some 200 were given two doses of AZD1222 and 26 were given two doses of MenACWY control vaccine. Trial participants were enrolled by age into subgroups of 18-55, 56-69 and 70-plus years, and approximately 150, 30 and 60 TCR-sequenced participants, respectively, were included in these subgroups. Broader findings and caveats from the paper: Epitopes outside the regions mutated in the B.1.351 and B.1.1.7 variants were reportedly recognized by nearly half of the unique spike-specific TCRs. Vaccine-associated CD4 TCRs spanned the whole spike protein, with dominant responses in regions 160-218 and 743-854. Participants were mostly white British and included more females than males, and it was suggested by the authors that clonal diversity may have been underestimated. In the small 56-69-year group, the increase in depth fell short of significance, most likely because of low power. After two AZD1222 doses, both the breadth and the depth of spike-specific TCRs were significantly higher than at day 0 and than in MenACWY recipients. Conclusions about previously exposed vaccinees are limited because only 6 or 7 AZD1222 recipients were SARS-CoV-2 seropositive at baseline. Because no samples from the day 14 peak response were available, repertoires could be characterized only after the peak T cell response.

About this clone itself: Its specific antigen is unknown. No quality values exist for individual bases; no much larger clone is one base distant.

The CDR3 regions of human TCRbeta chains were analyzed by immunosequencing. As for how the authors treated the data: TCRs in the repertoires were compared against a reference library of SARS-CoV-2-specific TCRs that had been generated with the MIRA antigen-specificity platform. Breadth was defined as the fraction of unique TCRs that were SARS-CoV-2-associated. Depth was defined as the fraction of total T cells that were SARS-CoV-2-associated. Using the MIRA data, every spike-specific TCR was mapped to the spike region that the TCR reacted to and assigned to either a CD4 or a CD8 class. Log10-transformed breadth and depth values were compared by one-way ANOVA with Sidak's multiple comparisons tests. TCRdb carries this immuneACCESS record with in-frame sequences only. Its versions omit some clonotypes, under half of them owing to an unresolved V gene in the studies checked, with the rest unexplained. V and J calls and clone size are copied from that table; D and trimming were computed from the DNA. The sample table shows more than 150,000 clones, and 85% to 95% are seen once. 8% to 13% of the sample belongs to the ten largest clones.

The time point label, as the study defines it: baseline before first vaccination. Vaccinee samples came from UK trials COV001 and COV002, including a single-blind randomized controlled phase 2/3 trial of AZD1222 (ChAdOx1 nCoV-19) in healthy adults. Trial participant PBMC samples were collected at day 0 and day 28 after the second dose for TCRbeta chain sequencing. Reading from cysteine to phenylalanine, the CDR3 counts 13 amino acids. The CDR3 DNA has 39 bases and is translated from base 1. The germline V and J ends show losses of 4 bases and 8 bases respectively, and no gene match explains 7 bases of the junction. From a lookup of the germline V gene, CDR1 and CDR2 are SGHRS and YFSETQ.

The clonotype was recovered from an adult in good health. The chain uses TRBV5-1 and TRBJ1-1, with 8 bases in between that match TRBD1. The sample consisted of peripheral blood, taken on day 0 of AZD1222 vaccination. The DNA sequence is given as TGCGCCAGCAGCCCTACAGGGGGACGGGAAGCTTTCTTT. Translated, it reads CASSPTGGREAFF.